These 17 T cell receptor beta chains were all obtained from the same sample, sequenced in a study of cytomegalovirus exposure and HLA in healthy donors. The PCR contained 60 Vbeta and 13 Jbeta primers. Profiled with immunoSEQ multiplex PCR; TCRdb holds only in-frame clones, not every one. Of roughly 200,000 clones listed, roughly 10% were seen once; the top ten hold over 1%. The sequencing input was PBMCs. The receptors were sampled from a woman in her 30s in good health and CMV-seropositive.

The V call is TRBV14, the J call TRBJ2-1; weak D call: TRBD1 (5 bases). Trimming took 1 base from V and 10 from J, leaving 8 bases between them. Looked up from germline, CDR1 is SGHDN and CDR2 is FVKESK. The CDR3 sequence is 12 residues long. CDR3 DNA sequence: TGTGCCAGCAGCCAAGGGTGGGGCGAGCAGTTCTTC. It is translated as CASSQGWGEQFF.

There are a few counts of this clone. This chain links TRBV19 with TRBJ2-1; TRBD2 matches 12 bases. Germline CDR1 LNHDA, CDR2 SQIVND (reference sequence). This CDR3 is 16 amino acids long. The trim removed 6 bases at V and 4 bases at J, leaving 7 bases unmatched. CDR3 residues: CASSLGTSGPYNEQFF. The DNA of the CDR3 is TGTGCCAGTAGCCTTGGGACTAGCGGGCCGTACAATGAGCAGTTCTTC.

The V call is TRBV7-9, the J call TRBJ2-1; TRBD2 matches 11 bases. V shed 5 bases, J shed 0 bases, and the junction held 12 bases outside the gene matches. CDR3 length: 19 amino acids. CDR1 is SEHNR, CDR2 FQNEAQ, per germline (reference sequence). CDR3 DNA: TGTGCCAGCAGCAACTGGGGGACTAGCGGAATCGCCTCCTACAATGAGCAGTTCTTC. Translating it yields CASSNWGTSGIASYNEQFF.

This clone was detected only a few times. This chain links TRBV4-1 with TRBJ1-1; D remains ambiguous. Germline lookup yields CDR1 MGHRA and CDR2 YSYEKL. V was clipped by 0 bases and J by 2 bases, with 10 bases between them. The CDR3 spans 15 residues. The CDR3 protein is CASSQDSTPNTEAFF. CDR3 DNA: TGCGCCAGCAGCCAAGATTCGACACCCAACACTGAAGCTTTCTTT.

This clone was counted between two and nine times. The genes are TRBV7-9 and TRBJ1-2; no firm D call. In germline, CDR1 is SEHNR, CDR2 FQNEAQ (reference sequence). The CDR3 runs 14 residues. Trimming removed 5 bases at V and 2 bases at J, with 12 bases between. CDR3 DNA: TGTGCCAGCAGCCCCCGTGGGGAGAACTATGGCTACACCTTC. Amino acid sequence: CASSPRGENYGYTF.

Only a few counts were recorded for this clone. The chain couples TRBV7-2 to TRBJ2-4, with 8 bases identical to TRBD2. The CDR3 totals 14 residues. CDR1 and CDR2 (germline): SGHTA, FQGNSA. V was clipped by 5 bases and J by 4 bases; unmatched bases: 4. The CDR3 nucleotides are TGTGCCAGCAGCGTCACTAGCGGAAAAAACATTCAGTACTTC. Protein sequence: CASSVTSGKNIQYF.

This clone was seen a few times. The V call is TRBV5-1, the J call TRBJ1-2, with TRBD1 identical over 8 bases. There are 14 residues in the CDR3. V shed 0 bases and J 6 bases; nucleotides not matched to a gene: 4. Germline V gene lookup returns CDR1 SGHRS and CDR2 YFSETQ. CDR3 sequence reads: CASSLARGPDGYTF. CDR3 DNA sequence: TGCGCCAGCAGCTTGGCCAGGGGGCCGGATGGCTACACCTTC.

The chain joins TRBV2 to TRBJ2-1; tentatively, D is TRBD2 (5 bases). The V gene lost 3 bases and the J gene lost 13 bases, with 13 bases spanning the gap. The germline gives CDR1 SNHLY, CDR2 FYNNEI. The CDR3 sequence is 12 residues long. The CDR3: CASSELADYQFF. The CDR3 DNA reads TGTGCCAGCAGTGAGCTGGCAGACTATCAGTTCTTC. Drawing the rest from reference TRBV2 and TRBJ2-1, the complete variable domain is EPEVTQTPSHQVTQMGQEVILRCVPISNHLYFYWYRQILGQKVEFLVSFYNNEISEKSEIFDDQFSVERPDGSNFTLKIRSTKLEDSAMYFCASSELADYQFFGPGTRLTVL.

This clone was detected only a few times. Here the CDR3 DNA reads TGTGCCACCGGCACAGGGGGCACTGAAGCTTTCTTT. It is translated as CATGTGGTEAFF. The rearrangement links TRBV15 to TRBJ1-1; 8 nucleotides line up with TRBD1. The CDR3 length is 12 residues. Germline trimming cut 8 bases from V and 4 bases from J; bases unmatched to any gene: 3. From germline, CDR1 is LNHNV and CDR2 YYDKDF (reference sequence).

The rearrangement links TRBV2 to TRBJ2-5; tentatively, D is TRBD2 (6 bases). The CDR3 consists of 12 residues. Trimming shortened V by 8 bases and J by 5 bases, and 12 bases separated the two germline ends. Germline V gene data show CDR1 as SNHLY and CDR2 as FYNNEI. The CDR3 DNA follows: TGTGCCAGCGCGGGACCTGGGGAGACCCAGTACTTC. Protein sequence: CASAGPGETQYF.

The rearrangement joins TRBV5-1 to TRBJ2-1, with 11 bases that match TRBD2. The V gene end was trimmed by 4 bases and the J gene end by 6 bases; junction bases not matched to a gene: 15. CDR1 is SGHRS and CDR2 is YFSETQ in the germline V gene. The CDR3 length is 18 residues. DNA of the CDR3: TGCGCCAGCAGCGTCGGGGCCTTAGCGGGAGGGAGATCCAATGAGCAGTTCTTC. The encoded protein is CASSVGALAGGRSNEQFF.

This clone was recorded a few times. The chain employs TRBV19 and TRBJ2-3; D is unclear. This CDR3 is 15 amino acids long. Trimming stripped 3 bases from V and 2 bases from J, with 12 bases between. Germline V gene data show CDR1 as LNHDA and CDR2 as SQIVND (reference sequence). In DNA form, the CDR3 reads TGTGCCAGTAGTATCCGCTCTAGTATCACAGATACGCAGTATTTT. As protein: CASSIRSSITDTQYF.

The CDR3 DNA sequence: TGTGCCAGCAGATCACAGGGACAGACCTACGAGCAGTACTTC. It codes for CASRSQGQTYEQYF. This rearrangement joins TRBV28 to TRBJ2-7; 7 bases are a match to TRBD1. CDR3 length: 14 amino acids. V was pared by 6 bases and J by 2 bases, with 7 bases of the junction left unmatched. CDR1 and CDR2 from the germline V gene are MDHEN and SYDVKM.

This chain connects TRBV5-8 to TRBJ2-7; TRBD2 agrees at 8 bases. This CDR3 has 17 amino acids. Germline trimming cut 1 base from V and 1 base from J; bases unmatched to any gene: 10. Germline CDR1 and CDR2: SGHTS and YDEGEE. For the CDR3, the DNA is TGTGCCAGCAGCTTGACTAGCGGAACCCACCGGTCCTACGAGCAGTACTTC. Protein sequence: CASSLTSGTHRSYEQYF.

The chain joins TRBV6-1 to TRBJ2-4, with a weak D call TRBD2 (6 bases). This CDR3 has 17 residues. Trimming pared 4 bases from V and 5 bases from J, leaving 21 bases between. Germline CDR1 is MNHNS and CDR2 is SASEGT. The CDR3 region has the DNA TGTGCCAGCAGTGCCCCTCTAGCGCCCGGAGGGGAAAACATTCAGTACTTC. This gives the protein CASSAPLAPGGENIQYF.

V and J are TRBV7-2 and TRBJ2-7; 9 bases align to TRBD2. The CDR3 is 16 amino acids. Germline CDR1 and CDR2: SGHTA and FQGNSA. V trimming: 4 bases; J trimming: 4 bases; junction bases outside the gene matches: 11. Written as DNA, the CDR3 is TGTGCCAGCAGCTCCCCGCGGCGGGAGGGCCGGTACGAGCAGTACTTC. Translating gives CASSSPRREGRYEQYF.

This clone has only a few counts. The chain combines TRBV2 with TRBJ1-2, with D unclear. Germline V CDR1 and CDR2: SNHLY, FYNNEI. CDR3 size: 13 residues. With 0 bases removed from V and 5 bases from J, the gap between germline ends came to 7 bases. The CDR3 sequence: CASSEARPYGYTF. The CDR3 DNA follows: TGTGCCAGCAGTGAAGCCAGGCCATATGGCTACACCTTC.